The clone carrying this TCR beta chain was observed a handful of times. TCRdb's table, derived via immunoSEQ multiplex PCR, lists solely in-frame clones and lacks some. In the table there are more than 100,000 clones, about four fifths of which are singletons. These data are taken from a study of blood T cell repertoires in COVID-19. The sample was peripheral blood. The TCR comes from a woman in her forties or fifties with acute or convalescent COVID-19.

The CDR3 region is CSVELGAVSYEQYF. CDR3 in DNA: TGCAGCGTTGAGTTGGGGGCAGTTAGCTACGAGCAGTACTTC. This chain connects TRBV29-1 to TRBJ2-7, with D possibly TRBD1 on 6 matching bases. The CDR3 contains 14 residues. The germline V gene has CDR1 SQVTM and CDR2 ANQGSEA. The V gene lost 3 bases and the J gene lost 3 bases, with 15 bases spanning the gap.